Listed here are 9 T cell receptor beta chains from one sample, sequenced in a study of T cell responses to AZD1222 COVID-19 vaccine. TCRdb keeps only in-frame clones here, not all; method: immunoSEQ multiplex PCR. This sample yields about 160,000 clones, of which roughly 90% are seen a single time; approximately 3.3% belongs to the top ten. The sequencing here drew on peripheral blood, taken 28 days after the second AZD1222 dose. These receptors were collected from an adult who received the AZD1222 COVID-19 vaccine.

The chain has TRBV19 and TRBJ1-2; possibly TRBD1 for D (6 bases). The V end was cut by 6 bases, the J end by 3 bases, with 14 bases between. The CDR3 is 14 amino acids. Germline loops: CDR1 LNHDA, CDR2 SQIVND (reference sequence). The CDR3 is CASRNRANHYGYTF. DNA for the CDR3: TGTGCCAGTAGGAACAGGGCAAACCACTATGGCTACACCTTC.

This chain joins TRBV15 and TRBJ2-7, with D possibly called TRBD1 or TRBD2 (6 bases each). Trimming removed 3 bases at V and 6 bases at J, with 15 bases between. Germline CDR1 and CDR2: LNHNV and YYDKDF (reference sequence). There are 14 residues in the CDR3. Written as DNA, the CDR3 is TGTGCCACCAGCAGGGATACGGGGGCTCTCGAGCAGTACTTC. Its protein is CATSRDTGALEQYF.

The chain links TRBV19 to TRBJ2-1; TRBD2 matches at 7 bases. Germline V gene lookup returns CDR1 LNHDA and CDR2 SQIVND (reference sequence). Trimming removed 3 bases from V and 9 bases from J; junction bases left unmatched: 17. This CDR3 region has 17 residues. The CDR3 DNA reads TGTGCCAGTAGTATTGGGGGAGGGCAGGCGGCCAAGGGTGAGCAGTTCTTC. The encoded protein is CASSIGGGQAAKGEQFF.

The chain is built from TRBV18 and TRBJ2-7; D remains ambiguous. The CDR3 runs 16 residues. Germline V lookup: CDR1 KGHSH, CDR2 LQKENI. V was cut by 3 bases and J by 3 bases, with 18 bases left in between. CDR3 residues: CASSPAPLRFGYEQYF. The CDR3 bases are TGTGCCAGCTCACCGGCCCCCCTGCGCTTCGGCTACGAGCAGTACTTC.

J is TRBJ2-1 and V is TRBV30, with TRBD2 matching 7 bases. CDR1 and CDR2 from the germline V gene are GTSNPN and SVGIG (reference sequence). Trimming at V came to 5 bases and at J to 4 bases, leaving 8 bases not matched to a gene. CDR3 length: 14 residues. The CDR3 loop is CAWAPGGGYNEQFF. The CDR3 region has the DNA TGTGCCTGGGCCCCTGGGGGAGGGTACAATGAGCAGTTCTTC.

The V call is TRBV5-4, the J call TRBJ2-7; TRBD2 matches at 14 bases. The CDR3 runs to 15 residues. In germline, CDR1 is SGHNT, CDR2 YYREEE (reference sequence). J lost 5 bases, V lost 4 bases, and 5 bases had no gene match. As DNA, the CDR3 is TGTGCCAGCAGCACCGGGACTAGCGGGAGCCACGAGCAGTACTTC. Residues: CASSTGTSGSHEQYF.

The J gene is TRBJ1-2, the V gene TRBV5-4; D might be TRBD1 (5 bases). V was cut by 0 bases and J by 7 bases, with 10 bases left in between. CDR1 and CDR2 from the germline V gene are SGHNT and YYREEE (reference sequence). This CDR3 has 13 amino acids. Written as DNA, the CDR3 is TGTGCCAGCAGCTTGGATGGGGACCGTGGCTACACCTTC. Protein product: CASSLDGDRGYTF.

This sequence joins TRBV3-1 (or the pseudogene TRBV3-2) and TRBJ1-2; D is unresolved. Trimming pared 3 bases from V and 1 base from J, leaving 9 bases between. The germline V gene encodes CDR1 LGHDT and CDR2 YNNKEL (reference sequence). This CDR3 contains 14 residues. CDR3 coding DNA: TGTGCCAGCAGCCATAAGGGTTTTAACTATGGCTACACCTTC. This translates into CASSHKGFNYGYTF.

This chain uses TRBV6-5 with TRBJ2-7; the D call may be TRBD1 or TRBD2 (5 bases each). The V gene lost 7 bases and the J gene lost 2 bases, with 12 bases spanning the gap. The length of the CDR3 is 13 residues. From germline, CDR1 is MNHEY and CDR2 SVGAGI. The CDR3 region has the DNA TGTGCCAGCACCGGGGCAGGGACCTACGAGCAGTACTTC. This codes for CASTGAGTYEQYF.